Sequencing of this T cell receptor beta chain was carried out in a study of a mutant IDH1 vaccine in newly diagnosed glioma. About the study: Mean patient age was around 40 years; around 62% were male and about 40% female. Every participant had undergone radiotherapy, temozolomide, or both before, and most underwent both. Study-wide results and limits: Changes in top peripheral clonotypes did not appear linked to pseudoprogression.

This clone was observed a handful of times. Its antigen is undetermined. The trim removed 2 bases at V and 7 bases at J, leaving 4 bases unmatched. From germline, CDR1 is MNHEY and CDR2 SVGAGI. CDR3 length: 15 residues. Using immunoSEQ multiplex PCR, the repertoire was profiled, and TCRdb retains in-frame clones only, with some absent. Altogether 50,000 to 60,000 clones are present, around 78% being singletons, with the ten largest covering 5.2%. Time point described: week 5, during vaccination. It was 300 ug of mutant IDH1 20-mer peptide that made up each vaccine dose, given with topical imiquimod. V usage is TRBV6-5 and J usage is TRBJ2-1, with 11 bases lining up with TRBD1. The sample consisted of PBMCs, taken from a glioma patient whose treatment included an IDH1 peptide vaccine. The sequence was collected from a man over 45 with glioma. The CDR3 DNA reads TGTGCCAGCAGTTACGGACAGGGGGCGGTGAATGAGCAGTTCTTC. The encoded protein is CASSYGQGAVNEQFF.